This is a list of T cell receptor beta chains from one sample in a study of cytomegalovirus exposure and HLA in healthy donors. TCRdb keeps only in-frame clones here, not all; method: immunoSEQ multiplex PCR. Here the sample spans about 130,000 clones, roughly 78% being singletons. What was sequenced was PBMCs. The receptor set was obtained from a man aged 50 to 59 in good health and CMV-seropositive. CDR3s include the opening cysteine and the closing phenylalanine or tryptophan. Fields, in order: V gene, clone size, J gene, CDR3 protein. Some rows have no size entry. The others give once, few or many, or a class for an expanded clone.

TRBV6-5	NA	TRBJ1-2	CASSPSLTGRGYTF
TRBV2	NA	TRBJ2-2	CASQLAGGQGGGELFF
TRBV7-9	few	TRBJ1-1	CASLQGQPNTEAFF
TRBV9	NA	TRBJ1-4	CASSVPGSDRREKLFF
TRBV28	NA	TRBJ2-7	CASSSVTTTYEQYF
TRBV6-5	few	TRBJ2-7	CASRAGVLEQYF
TRBV7-7	NA	TRBJ1-4	CASSQRQGEKLFF
TRBV18	NA	TRBJ1-1	CASSPEGGVLMNTEAFF
TRBV2	NA	TRBJ2-1	CASTTGRHMGYNEQFF
TRBV9	NA	TRBJ1-2	CASSVDPRANYGYTF
TRBV4-1	few	TRBJ1-1	CASSRDRASGRVPEAFF
TRBV10-1	NA	TRBJ2-5	CASSYRDQETQYF
TRBV18	NA	TRBJ2-7	CASSPGGGRARNSYEQYF
TRBV5-1	once	TRBJ2-4	CASSVEAGGSIQYF
TRBV4-2	NA	TRBJ2-5	CASSQDPGVGLETQYF
TRBV11-3	few	TRBJ2-6	CASTPGQGLERGSGANVLTF
TRBV6-5	NA	TRBJ2-2	CASSYSQGAGELFF
TRBV7-6	NA	TRBJ2-1	CASSHSGRRGNEQFF
TRBV7-9	NA	TRBJ1-2	CASSLVGDRGRNRYGYTF
TRBV7-9	NA	TRBJ2-5	CASSLAHAGTGQETQYF
TRBV19	NA	TRBJ1-1	CASSRQGGNTEAFF
TRBV10-1	NA	TRBJ2-2	CASSDSPRPPGELFF
TRBV5-5	NA	TRBJ1-1	CASGRDRDTEAFF
TRBV5-1	NA	TRBJ1-1	CASSTDRGREAFF
TRBV19	NA	TRBJ1-2	CASTSGGYGYTF
TRBV7-3	NA	TRBJ2-3	CASSLTGTSGIPRQYF
TRBV5-1	few	TRBJ2-2	CASRGDSETGELFF
TRBV7-7	NA	TRBJ2-1	CASSFQVGPPYNEQFF
TRBV4-3	NA	TRBJ2-1	CASSHYRGGSRGSEQFF
TRBV6-6	NA	TRBJ2-5	CASNRLASGPETQYF
TRBV5-1	NA	TRBJ2-6	CASSLIVSLSGANVLTF
TRBV5-1	NA	TRBJ1-3	CASSSDGGTGNTIYF
TRBV10-3	few	TRBJ1-1	CAISGTGDMNTEAFF
TRBV2	few	TRBJ1-6	CASSERDRGSLHF
TRBV11-3	NA	TRBJ2-7	CASSLLGRGRIWEQYF
TRBV4-1	NA	TRBJ1-5	CASSLLGQTGQPQHF
TRBV6-1	NA	TRBJ2-3	CASSEAGQGTDTQYF
TRBV6-4	many	TRBJ2-3	CASSDSTGGPDTQYF
TRBV10-3	few	TRBJ2-7	CATKGDRLYEQYF
TRBV27	NA	TRBJ1-2	CASSSYRGLDDYGYTF
TRBV7-9	many	TRBJ1-4	CASSSGDRDEKLFF
TRBV10-3	NA	TRBJ2-7	CAISDRGAQGSFYEQYF
TRBV7-3	NA	TRBJ2-7	CASSISTSGLYEQYF
TRBV7-9	NA	TRBJ2-5	CASSYQGSQETQYF
TRBV29-1	few	TRBJ1-1	CSVVSRTEYEAFF
TRBV6-5	NA	TRBJ1-5	CASTNTGRGNQPQHF
TRBV11-2	NA	TRBJ2-5	CASSRGGSSGIQETQYF
TRBV6-5	NA	TRBJ1-2	CASSYTGRDGYTF
TRBV6-1	NA	TRBJ1-2	CASSAPDRGPRGYTF